This T cell receptor beta chain emerged from a study of graft-versus-host responses after intestinal transplantation. Study-wide context: Anti-thymocyte globulin induction was given to all recipients, followed by tacrolimus and steroids for around three years.

The data were produced by immunoSEQ multiplex PCR, yet TCRdb's version contains in-frame clones alone and is incomplete. The sample has 70,000 to 75,000 clones, 89% seen once; the top ten hold 2% to 3%. Germline assignment: CDR1 MNHEY and CDR2 SMNVEV (reference sequence). This CDR3 is built from 14 residues. Unmatched junction bases numbered 6, after V lost 4 bases and J lost 5 bases. The study, taken as a whole, reports: Early post-transplant HvG declines were associated with peak circulating GvH clone levels. The study found high graft-versus-host to host-versus-graft clonal ratios in allografts of patients with graft-donor T cell macrochimerism.

A remark on this clone: Its matching antigen is unknown.

The J gene is TRBJ2-7, the V gene TRBV27; 9 bases agree with TRBD1. The receptor was isolated from a human donor who received an intestinal transplant. The sample consisted of unstimulated CD8+ T cells sorted from spleen or lymph node cells, taken before intestinal transplant. This chain's CDR3 is CASSSPGTGNEQYF. CDR3 sequence (DNA): TGTGCCAGCAGTTCCCCCGGGACAGGGAACGAGCAGTACTTC.